This T cell receptor (beta chain) was profiled in a study of CD8 T cells in Susac syndrome. The RNA input was 0.5 to 1 ug, and it was reverse transcribed with random hexamers. The amplification used immunoSEQ multiplex PCR on TCR beta CDR3; it spanned 54 Vbeta and 13 Jbeta. Using its own MiXCR run on the immunoSEQ multiplex PCR reads, TCRdb lists one record per CDR3 protein. The sample lists 150,000 to 200,000 distinct CDR3 sequences, 93% occurring once. Purification of the CD8+ and CD4+ T cells relied on negative isolation, and TEMRA cells underwent FACS enrichment. The sequenced sample was CD4+ T cells from PBMCs. This receptor was taken from a human donor in good health.

The CDR3 reads CASSFDGYTEAFF. CDR3 nucleotides: TGTGCCAGCAGTTTTGACGGTTACACTGAAGCTTTCTTT. This sequence joins TRBV12-3 or TRBV12-4 and TRBJ1-1; no reliable D call. CDR3 size: 13 residues. The ends were cut back, 3 bases at V and 3 bases at J, with 8 bases in the middle.